These T cell receptor beta chains were read from a single sample in a study of Graves' ophthalmopathy and Graves' hyperthyroidism. TCRdb used MiXCR to reprocess the multiplex PCR reads, holding one entry per CDR3 protein. This table holds around 590,000 distinct CDR3 sequences, about two fifths found once. Sequenced sample: peripheral blood or thyroid tissue (not recorded which). These receptors came from an adult man with Graves' hyperthyroidism. Each CDR3 is given with its conserved first and last residue. The order of the fields is V gene, clone size, D gene, J gene, CDR3 DNA, CDR3 protein. D genes are given only for firm matches. Expanded clones are given a class, and other clones once, few, many or no size at all.

>TRBV30|NA|NA|TRBJ1-5
TGTGCCTGGAGCCCCAGGGTTAGCAATCAGCCCCAGCATTTT
CAWSPRVSNQPQHF
>TRBV29-1|NA|TRBD1|TRBJ1-6
TGCAGCGTTGATTCCGGGACAGACTCCCTGAGCTCCTATAATTCACCCCTCCACTTT
CSVDSGTDSLSSYNSPLHF
>TRBV12-3/TRBV12-4|many|NA|TRBJ1-2
TGTGCCAGCAGTTTCAGGTGGGATGGCTACACCTTC
CASSFRWDGYTF
>TRBV9|NA|TRBD1|TRBJ1-2
TGTGCCACGCAACGCCGGGGACAGGGGGCGGGTGGCTACACCTTC
CATQRRGQGAGGYTF
>TRBV5-8|many|NA|TRBJ1-1
TGTGCCAGCAGCTTGTGGGAAACTGAAGCTTTCTTT
CASSLWETEAFF
>TRBV7-2|many|TRBD2|TRBJ2-7
TGTGCCAGCAGCTTCAGGACTAGCGGGAGGGCCTTCGAGCAGTACTTC
CASSFRTSGRAFEQYF
>TRBV20-1|many|NA|TRBJ1-6
TGCAGTGCTAGATGGGTAGGGAGCCCCTATAATTCACCCCTCCACTTT
CSARWVGSPYNSPLHF
>TRBV7-9|NA|TRBD2|TRBJ2-7
TGTGCCAGCGGCGGAGTCGGGACTAGCGGTGGCGGAGGGGAGCAGTACTTC
CASGGVGTSGGGGEQYF
>TRBV24-1|NA|TRBD1|TRBJ2-5
TGTGCCACCAGTGATTTCGGGACAGGGAAAGAGACCCAGTACTTC
CATSDFGTGKETQYF
>TRBV11-2|many|NA|TRBJ2-5
TGTGCCAGCAGCTTAGTGCCAAAAGAGACCCAGTACTTC
CASSLVPKETQYF
>TRBV7-3|NA|TRBD2|TRBJ2-1
TGTGCCAGCAGCTCGACCCGGGAGGCTGAGCAGTTCTTC
CASSSTREAEQFF
>TRBV12-3/TRBV12-4|NA|TRBD1|TRBJ2-7
TGTGCCGGCACCACAAGACAGGGGTACGAGCAGTACTTC
CAGTTRQGYEQYF
>TRBV18|few|TRBD1|TRBJ1-1
TGTGCCAGCTCACCAGGGGACAGGAGAAACACTGAAGCTTTCTTT
CASSPGDRRNTEAFF
>TRBV19|NA|NA|TRBJ2-2
TGTGCCAGTAGAAGGGGGACACTGGTAGCTGGGGAGCTGTTTTTT
CASRRGTLVAGELFF
>TRBV3-1|NA|NA|TRBJ1-4
TGTGCCAGCAGCCAAGTTTTCCGGGACGGTGATGAAAAACTGTTTTTT
CASSQVFRDGDEKLFF
>TRBV14|NA|TRBD1|TRBJ1-4
TGTGCCAGCAGCCAAGTTCGGACAGGGGGCGATGGAAAACTGTTTTTT
CASSQVRTGGDGKLFF
>TRBV29-1|NA|NA|TRBJ1-2
TGCAGCGTTGCTGGGGGTGCGGGCTATGGCTACACCTTC
CSVAGGAGYGYTF
>TRBV29-1|many|TRBD1|TRBJ1-1
TGCAGCGTTAGGACAGGGGGGGGTGAAGCTTTCTTT
CSVRTGGGEAFF
>TRBV28|many|NA|TRBJ2-7
TGTGCCAGCAGCCCCTTGAGGCCCTACGAGCAGTACTTC
CASSPLRPYEQYF
>TRBV6-1|many|NA|TRBJ2-7
TGTGCCAGCAGTGAAGCTCAGGGCTCCTACGAGCAGTACTTC
CASSEAQGSYEQYF
>TRBV7-8|once|NA|TRBJ2-7
TGTGCCAGCAGCTTAGCGAACGTGGATTACGAGCAGTACTTC
CASSLANVDYEQYF
>TRBV6-1|few|NA|TRBJ1-2
TGTGCCAGCAGTGAATGGGGGCAGAAAAGGGTTCACTATGGCTACACCTTC
CASSEWGQKRVHYGYTF
>TRBV5-1|NA|NA|TRBJ2-3
TGCGCCAGCAGCTTTGCAGGGACTAGCACAGATACGCAGTATTTT
CASSFAGTSTDTQYF
>TRBV10-3|NA|NA|TRBJ2-6
TGTGCCAGCAGTTGGGATGGCGGTGGATCTGGGGCCAACGTCCTGACTTTC
CASSWDGGGSGANVLTF
>TRBV7-9|NA|NA|TRBJ2-2
TGTGCCAGCAGCTCGAGGTCCTCGAGGGGTCCCAACACCGGGGAGCTGTTTTTT
CASSSRSSRGPNTGELFF
>TRBV3-1|NA|NA|TRBJ1-3
TGTGCCAGCAGCCCGACTTACTCTGGAAACACCATATATTTT
CASSPTYSGNTIYF
>TRBV10-3|few|TRBD1|TRBJ1-6
TGTGCCATCAGTCCCGGGACAGGGGTTTCACCCCTCCACTTT
CAISPGTGVSPLHF
>TRBV6-6|few|NA|TRBJ2-2
TGTGCCAGCAGTTTTCCTCGGGTCTCAGCCACCGGGGAGCTGTTTTTT
CASSFPRVSATGELFF
>TRBV6-5|NA|TRBD1|TRBJ2-2
TGTGCCAGCAGGAGTACAGGGGGCGCGGACACCGGGGAGCTGTTTTTT
CASRSTGGADTGELFF
>TRBV9|few|NA|TRBJ1-5
TGTGCCAGCAGCACGGGGGTAGGTAATCAGCCCCAGCATTTT
CASSTGVGNQPQHF
>TRBV10-3|NA|TRBD1|TRBJ1-5
TGTGCCATCAGTGAGGACAGCTTAGAGGGGGCGCGAGGCAATCAGCCCCAGCATTTT
CAISEDSLEGARGNQPQHF
>TRBV7-2|many|NA|TRBJ1-2
TGTGCCAGCAGCCCCTTTGGGAGCGGCTACACCTTC
CASSPFGSGYTF
>TRBV5-1|NA|TRBD2|TRBJ2-5
TGCGCCAGCAGCACGCTAGCGGGGACCCAGTACTTC
CASSTLAGTQYF
>TRBV10-3|once|NA|TRBJ2-6
TGTGCCATCAGTACGGGGGCCAACGTCCTGACTTTC
CAISTGANVLTF
>TRBV14|many|TRBD1|TRBJ1-1
TGTGCCAGCAGCCAAGATATCACAGGGGGGGAAGCTTTCTTT
CASSQDITGGEAFF
>TRBV2|NA|TRBD1|TRBJ1-2
TGTGCCAGCAGTATGACAGGGGTAAATGGCTACACCTTC
CASSMTGVNGYTF
>TRBV29-1|NA|NA|TRBJ1-1
TGCAGCGTTGAAGTTGGGGGGGTCACTGAAGCTTTCTTT
CSVEVGGVTEAFF
>TRBV2|many|NA|TRBJ1-5
TGTGCCAGCAGTGAGTGGTATCGAGGCAATCAGCCCCAGCATTTT
CASSEWYRGNQPQHF
>TRBV19|many|TRBD1|TRBJ2-7
TGTGCCAGTAGTCGCCGGTCGGGGACAGGGATTCTCGAGCAGTACTTC
CASSRRSGTGILEQYF
>TRBV4-2|NA|NA|TRBJ1-4
TGTGCCAGCAGCCAAGATACGGCATCAACTAATGAAAAACTGTTTTTT
CASSQDTASTNEKLFF
>TRBV12-3/TRBV12-4|many|NA|TRBJ2-7
TGTGCCAGCAGTATGGCAGTATCCTACGAGCAGTACTTC
CASSMAVSYEQYF
>TRBV5-6|many|TRBD2|TRBJ2-5
TGTGCCAGCAGCCTGGAACTAGCGGGGGAGACCCAGTACTTC
CASSLELAGETQYF
>TRBV29-1|many|TRBD1|TRBJ2-2
TGCAGCGACCTTCAGGGGGCGGGCGGGGAGCTGTTTTTT
CSDLQGAGGELFF
>TRBV6-5|NA|NA|TRBJ1-5
TGTGCCAGCTACTTCAGCCGGGTCAGCAATCAGCCCCAGCATTTT
CASYFSRVSNQPQHF
>TRBV27|few|NA|TRBJ2-2
TGTGCCAGCACGGGGTCCGGGGAGCTGTTTTTT
CASTGSGELFF
>TRBV7-2|few|NA|TRBJ1-2
TGTGCCAGCAGCTTAAGACAGCTTTATGGCTACACCTTC
CASSLRQLYGYTF
>TRBV19|many|NA|TRBJ1-3
TGTGCCAGTAGTATGGGACATATCTCTGGAAACACCATATATTTT
CASSMGHISGNTIYF
>TRBV7-3|NA|TRBD2|TRBJ2-6
TGTGCCAGCAGCTTAAGGGCTAGCGGGGGTCAAAGCTCTGGGGCCAACGTCCTGACTTTC
CASSLRASGGQSSGANVLTF
>TRBV7-9|NA|TRBD1|TRBJ1-2
TGTGCCAGCAGCCCAGATCCCCGGGACAGGGGAGGCGGCTACACCTTC
CASSPDPRDRGGGYTF
>TRBV20-1|many|NA|TRBJ1-4
TGCAGTGCTAGAGATGCAGGGACCGCGTTTTTT
CSARDAGTAFF
>TRBV24-1|NA|NA|TRBJ1-3
TGTGCCACCAGTGATCCGACAGGCCCCTCTGGAAACACCATATATTTT
CATSDPTGPSGNTIYF
>TRBV25-1|NA|NA|TRBJ2-5
TGTGCCAGCAGTGCTTCCGGGTACCCACCCCGACAAGAGACCCAGTACTTC
CASSASGYPPRQETQYF
>TRBV10-3|many|NA|TRBJ1-2
TGTGCCATCAGTGAGTCCGAGGGTGGCTACACCTTC
CAISESEGGYTF
>TRBV3-1|few|NA|TRBJ2-6
TGTGCCAGCAGCCAATTTACCGTCTACAGGGCTGGGGCCAACGTCCTGACTTTC
CASSQFTVYRAGANVLTF
>TRBV3-1|NA|NA|TRBJ2-2
TGTGCCAGCAGCCAAGATCTTGGTAGCGAACTCACCGGGGAGCTGTTTTTT
CASSQDLGSELTGELFF